The next 29 T cell receptor beta chains were all read from a single sample in a study of post-analysis software for immune sequencing data. cDNA libraries for TCR beta contained unique molecular identifiers. TCRdb ran MiXCR on the PCR reads and lists one entry per CDR3 protein. The sample records 750,000 to 950,000 distinct CDR3 sequences, roughly 46% being singletons. Study-level findings and limits: About 5 TRBV segments (TRBV5-6, TRBV5-1 and TRBV20-1 among them) occurred more frequently in patients than in controls.

Their antigens remain unidentified. Sequencing was performed on blood. The receptors derive from a girl aged 10-17 years with multiple sclerosis.

The sample holds a few counts of this clonotype. The chain joins TRBV29-1 to TRBJ2-3; no firm D call. The V gene's germline CDR1 is SQVTM and CDR2 ANQGSEA. The CDR3 has 13 residues. The V gene lost 3 bases and the J gene lost 0 bases, with 7 bases spanning the gap. The CDR3 region is CSVDSESTDTQYF. The CDR3 DNA follows: TGCAGCGTTGATTCCGAGAGCACAGATACGCAGTATTTT.

This clonotype has a handful of counts. This chain links TRBV6-5 with TRBJ1-1; D is ambiguous. The CDR3 has 15 residues. Germline CDR1 and CDR2: MNHEY and SVGAGI. V gave up 5 bases and J gave up 3 bases, with 16 bases separating them. The CDR3 sequence is CASSRYMVKDTEAFF. The CDR3 bases are TGTGCCAGCAGTCGTTACATGGTAAAGGACACTGAAGCTTTCTTT.

V usage is TRBV29-1 and J usage is TRBJ1-2; 9 bases agree with TRBD1. The CDR3 covers 15 residues. CDR1 is SQVTM and CDR2 is ANQGSEA in the germline V gene. J gave up 4 bases and V 2 bases, and 8 bases lay outside the gene matches. The CDR3 nucleotides are TGCAGCGTTGAACTAGGGACAGGGAAAGGCTATGGCTACACCTTC. Protein product: CSVELGTGKGYGYTF. Supplemented by reference TRBV29-1 and TRBJ1-2, the full variable domain reads SAVISQKPSRDICQRGTSLTIQCQVDSQVTMMFWYRQQPGQSLTLIATANQGSEATYESGFVIDKFPISRPNLTFSTLTVSNMSPEDSSIYLCSVELGTGKGYGYTFGSGTRLTVV.

V is TRBV7-9 and J is TRBJ2-7; weak D call: TRBD1 (5 bases). V gave up 5 bases and J gave up 0 bases, with 11 bases separating them. This CDR3 comprises 14 residues. Germline CDR1 SEHNR, CDR2 FQNEAQ (reference sequence). CDR3 nucleotides: TGTGCCAGCAGCAAGGACACCAACTCCTACGAGCAGTACTTC. This sequence encodes CASSKDTNSYEQYF. Variable domain in full (rest from reference TRBV7-9 and TRBJ2-7): DTGVSQNPRHKITKRGQNVTFRCDPISEHNRLYWYRQTLGQGPEFLTYFQNEAQLEKSRLLSDRFSAERPKGSFSTLEIQRTEQGDSAMYLCASSKDTNSYEQYFGPGTRLTVT.

This chain connects TRBV10-3 to TRBJ1-1, with TRBD1 as a possible D gene (5 bases). CDR1 is ENHRY, CDR2 SYGVKD, per germline. V lost 10 bases, J lost 5 bases, and 17 bases lay in between. The length of the CDR3 is 13 residues. In DNA, the CDR3 is TGTGCCACCCTTACAGGTGGAAGGACTGAAGCTTTCTTT. Residues: CATLTGGRTEAFF.

The V call is TRBV5-1, the J call TRBJ1-4; D not resolved. The CDR3 runs to 15 residues. In germline, CDR1 is SGHRS, CDR2 YFSETQ. The germline V and J ends were trimmed by 1 base and 0 bases, with 7 bases remaining between them. For the CDR3, the DNA is TGCGCCAGCAGCTTGTACGGGCCAACTAATGAAAAACTGTTTTTT. It encodes CASSLYGPTNEKLFF.

This chain links TRBV24-1 with TRBJ2-2; TRBD2 is a possible D gene (5 bases). Germline CDR1 KGHDR, CDR2 SFDVKD. The CDR3 has 14 amino acids. With 10 bases removed from V and 0 bases from J, the gap between germline ends came to 11 bases. The CDR3 DNA is TGTGCCACGCGAGGACTTTCGAACACCGGGGAGCTGTTTTTT. Amino acids: CATRGLSNTGELFF.

This clonotype was seen at least ten times. The chain joins TRBV29-1 to TRBJ2-7; TRBD2 matches at 9 bases. Germline V CDR1 and CDR2: SQVTM, ANQGSEA. V was clipped by 4 bases and J by 4 bases; unmatched bases: 2. The CDR3 contains 12 residues. The CDR3 DNA sequence: TGCAGCGTTGTAGCGGGAGCTTACGAGCAGTACTTC. Protein product: CSVVAGAYEQYF.

This clonotype occurred a few times. V is TRBV12-3 or TRBV12-4 and J is TRBJ2-7; D is possibly TRBD1 (6 bases). V was pared by 0 bases and J by 3 bases, with 12 bases between. This CDR3 region has 15 residues. CDR3 coding DNA: TGTGCCAGCAGTTTAGCGGGGGCACGAGGCTACGAGCAGTACTTC. It encodes CASSLAGARGYEQYF.

The V and J genes are TRBV7-8 and TRBJ2-7; 13 positions match TRBD2. The CDR3 contains 16 residues. Germline CDR1 SGHVS, CDR2 FQNEAQ. Trimming removed 8 bases from V and 2 bases from J; junction bases left unmatched: 9. This CDR3 is CASGGLAGVLTYEQYF. For the CDR3, the DNA is TGTGCCAGCGGTGGACTAGCGGGAGTTTTAACCTACGAGCAGTACTTC. The full variable domain, completed using reference TRBV7-8 and TRBJ2-7, is GAGVSQSPRYKVAKRGQDVALRCDPISGHVSLFWYQQALGQGPEFLTYFQNEAQLDKSGLPSDRFFAERPEGSVSTLKIQRTQQEDSAVYLCASGGLAGVLTYEQYFGPGTRLTVT.

The chain couples TRBV5-1 to TRBJ1-1, with unresolved D. V was shortened by 0 bases and J by 1 base, with 7 bases between the two germline ends. Looked up from germline, CDR1 is SGHRS and CDR2 is YFSETQ. The CDR3 runs to 14 residues. Written as DNA, the CDR3 is TGCGCCAGCAGCTTGGGGTCAGCGAACACTGAAGCTTTCTTT. This translates into CASSLGSANTEAFF. Drawing the rest from reference TRBV5-1 and TRBJ1-1, the complete variable domain is KAGVTQTPRYLIKTRGQQVTLSCSPISGHRSVSWYQQTPGQGLQFLFEYFSETQRNKGNFPGRFSGRQFSNSRSEMNVSTLELGDSALYLCASSLGSANTEAFFGQGTRLTVV.

The chain recombines TRBV20-1 with TRBJ2-7, with D maybe TRBD2 (5 bases). CDR3 length: 13 residues. V lost 4 bases and J lost 7, with 17 bases in between. CDR1 and CDR2 (germline): DFQATT, SNEGSKA (reference sequence). The CDR3 DNA sequence: TGCAGTGCTACTGGGAGAATTTTCGGGGAGCAGTACTTC. Translating gives CSATGRIFGEQYF.

V is TRBV7-9 and J is TRBJ2-5, with D unclear. The CDR3 loop spans 15 amino acids. Germline CDR1 reads SEHNR; CDR2 reads FQNEAQ (reference sequence). V was shortened by 1 base and J by 1 base, with 10 bases between the two germline ends. As DNA, the CDR3 is TGTGCCAGCAGCTTAGTGTCAACCCTCCAAGAGACCCAGTACTTC. Residues: CASSLVSTLQETQYF.

V gene TRBV12-3 or TRBV12-4 combines with J gene TRBJ2-5; D remains unclear. The CDR3 is 14 amino acids. Trimming took off 3 bases at V and 11 bases at J, with 19 bases between the two ends. DNA for the CDR3: TGTGCCAGCAGTTTTCGTGAGAGATACTACGGGCAGTACTTC. Translation gives CASSFRERYYGQYF.

The rearrangement links TRBV29-1 to TRBJ2-3; TRBD2 aligns across 7 bases. The junction had 7 bases not matched to a gene; V was cut back by 6 bases and J by 1 base. This CDR3 is built from 14 residues. The germline gives CDR1 SQVTM, CDR2 ANQGSEA. Here the CDR3 DNA reads TGCAGCGTATGGGGAGGGGCAGGCACAGATACGCAGTATTTT. Amino acid sequence: CSVWGGAGTDTQYF.

A few counts support this clonotype. V gene TRBV7-3 combines with J gene TRBJ2-1; D call uncertain. The germline V gene encodes CDR1 SGHTA and CDR2 FQGTGA. The V gene lost 3 bases and the J gene lost 4 bases, with 13 bases spanning the gap. This CDR3 has 15 residues. CDR3 amino acids: CASSLLPEDYNEQFF. The CDR3 DNA is TGTGCCAGCAGCTTGCTCCCCGAAGATTACAATGAGCAGTTCTTC. The variable domain in full, completed from reference TRBV7-3 and TRBJ2-1, reads GAGVSQTPSNKVTEKGKYVELRCDPISGHTALYWYRQSLGQGPEFLIYFQGTGAADDSGLPNDRFFAVRPEGSVSTLKIQRTERGDSAVYLCASSLLPEDYNEQFFGPGTRLTVL.

The V gene is TRBV27, the J gene TRBJ2-5, with 8 bases lining up with TRBD2. The germline gives CDR1 MNHEY, CDR2 SMNVEV (reference sequence). The ends lost 4 bases at V and 1 base at J; junction bases unmatched: 5. This CDR3 spans 15 amino acids. CDR3 bases: TGTGCCAGCAGTTGGGGCGGGGGGCTCCAAGAGACCCAGTACTTC. This codes for CASSWGGGLQETQYF.

The J gene is TRBJ2-3, the V gene TRBV7-8; no clear D. The CDR3 runs to 14 residues. Germline CDR1 SGHVS, CDR2 FQNEAQ. V lost 2 bases to trimming and J lost 8 bases, with 14 bases between them. The CDR3 DNA follows: TGTGCCAGCAGCTTACTCACCCAGCAGGTTACGCAGTATTTT. Protein: CASSLLTQQVTQYF.

This clonotype was counted between two and nine times. The CDR3 region is CASSLVPPGGDTYEQYF. For the CDR3, the DNA is TGTGCCAGCAGCTTAGTTCCCCCGGGGGGGGATACCTACGAGCAGTACTTC. The V gene is TRBV7-2, the J gene TRBJ2-7, with 8 bases that match TRBD2. CDR3 length: 17 amino acids. V dropped 1 base and J dropped 2; count of bases not matched to a gene: 10. The V gene's germline CDR1 is SGHTA and CDR2 FQGNSA.

The chain links TRBV29-1 to TRBJ2-3; 11 bases are a match to TRBD2. The CDR3 loop spans 16 amino acids. Trimming at V came to 3 bases and at J to 4 bases, leaving 9 bases not matched to a gene. CDR1 is SQVTM, CDR2 ANQGSEA, per germline. The CDR3 region is CSVDPTLAGDSDTQYF. The CDR3 DNA is TGCAGCGTTGACCCAACACTAGCGGGAGACTCAGATACGCAGTATTTT.

The chain has TRBV12-3 or TRBV12-4 and TRBJ1-1; a possible D gene is TRBD1 (5 bases). This CDR3 is built from 14 residues. With 3 bases removed from V and 4 bases from J, the gap between germline ends came to 12 bases. The chain's CDR3 is CASSFSGGGTEAFF. The CDR3 DNA follows: TGTGCCAGCAGTTTTAGTGGGGGTGGCACTGAAGCTTTCTTT.

Only a few counts were recorded for this clonotype. The V and J genes are TRBV20-1 and TRBJ2-1; tentative D call: TRBD2 (5 bases). Trimming stripped 6 bases from V and 0 bases from J, with 21 bases between. Germline V CDR1 and CDR2: DFQATT, SNEGSKA (reference sequence). The CDR3 is made up of 17 amino acids. Written as DNA, the CDR3 is TGCAGTGCCGACGCCCGGGGAGCGGAAAGCTCCTACAATGAGCAGTTCTTC. It is translated as CSADARGAESSYNEQFF.

This clonotype was seen only a few times. CDR3 coding DNA: TGTGCCAGCAGCCTCCGGGACAGGGGCCTATCTAACTATGGCTACACCTTC. Its translation is CASSLRDRGLSNYGYTF. The chain employs TRBV5-6 and TRBJ1-2, with 10 bases identical to TRBD1. Trimming at V came to 4 bases and at J to 0 bases, leaving 9 bases not matched to a gene. This CDR3 is built from 17 residues. From germline, CDR1 is SGHDT and CDR2 YYEEEE. Using reference TRBV5-6 and TRBJ1-2 for the parts outside the CDR3, the full variable domain is DAGVTQSPTHLIKTRGQQVTLRCSPKSGHDTVSWYQQALGQGPQFIFQYYEEEERQRGNFPDRFSGHQFPNYSSELNVNALLLGDSALYLCASSLRDRGLSNYGYTFGSGTRLTVV.

The gene calls are TRBV7-2 and TRBJ1-4; D not certain. CDR1 and CDR2 from the germline V gene are SGHTA and FQGNSA. This CDR3 has 14 residues. With 4 bases removed from V and 0 bases from J, the gap between germline ends came to 6 bases. The CDR3 DNA follows: TGTGCCAGCAGCTCATCCTCAACTAATGAAAAACTGTTTTTT. Amino acid sequence: CASSSSSTNEKLFF.

This chain connects TRBV9 to TRBJ2-5; 10 bases line up with TRBD2. The V and J ends lost 5 bases and 3 bases, in that order; junction bases with no gene match: 7. Germline V gives CDR1 SGDLS, CDR2 YYNGEE. The CDR3 runs to 15 residues. Here the CDR3 reads CASSRSGRAKETQYF. CDR3 bases: TGTGCCAGCAGTCGGAGCGGGAGGGCGAAAGAGACCCAGTACTTC.

The rearrangement joins TRBV29-1 to TRBJ2-1; TRBD2 aligns across 12 bases. Trimming at V came to 2 bases and at J to 9 bases, leaving 11 bases not matched to a gene. This CDR3 contains 16 residues. In germline, CDR1 is SQVTM, CDR2 ANQGSEA. The CDR3 coding sequence is TGCAGCGTTGAATACTGGGAGGGACTAGCGGGTAGTGAGCAGTTCTTC. The encoded protein is CSVEYWEGLAGSEQFF.

This clonotype was observed a handful of times. The V call is TRBV5-8, the J call TRBJ2-3; 7 bases match TRBD1. V lost 3 bases, J lost 1 base, and 8 bases stayed unmatched. CDR1 SGHTS and CDR2 YDEGEE come from the germline V gene. The CDR3 extends over 16 amino acids. CDR3 nucleotide sequence: TGTGCCAGCAGCTCGACGGACAGGTGGGGCACAGATACGCAGTATTTT. Protein sequence: CASSSTDRWGTDTQYF.

The table lists this clonotype with a count of one. The chain couples TRBV20-1 to TRBJ2-1; 10 nucleotides agree with TRBD2. Looked up from germline, CDR1 is DFQATT and CDR2 is SNEGSKA (reference sequence). The V segment lost 2 bases and the J segment 10 bases; nucleotides outside the gene matches: 11. This CDR3 has 15 residues. CDR3 in DNA: TGCAGTGCTAGACTAGCGGGAGTGCTTGGTGGGGAGCAGTTCTTC. The encoded protein is CSARLAGVLGGEQFF.

This chain connects TRBV3-1 to TRBJ1-2; the D is unclear. The germline V gene encodes CDR1 LGHDT and CDR2 YNNKEL (reference sequence). The CDR3 has 15 residues. The germline V and J ends were trimmed by 4 bases and 6 bases, with 18 bases remaining between them. The CDR3 DNA reads as TGTGCCAGCAGCCCGAATCCGGGAAACGTCCATGGCTACACCTTC. It codes for CASSPNPGNVHGYTF.